This entry is about one T cell receptor (beta chain). What antigen it recognizes has not been identified. No much larger clone exists at a distance of one base, and base qualities are not known. These data belong to a study of shared clonotypes between healthy human individuals (dated by TCRdb to about 2020). About the study as a whole: The cohort comprised two women and a few men aged 18 to 49 years. For each donor, three plates each were used for CD4 naive and CD4 memory, two plates were used for CD8 naive, and one plate was used for CD8 memory. Each donor's leukapheresis produced roughly between roughly 0.9 and 8.9 billion PBMCs. To increase sequencing depth and limit assay-specific biases, TCR repertoire library preparation and sequencing were carried out by different laboratories using diverse techniques. To estimate repertoire size and how much clonotype sharing occurs between individuals, the study deeply sequenced the blood TCR repertoires of roughly 5 healthy adults. General conclusions and limits of the study: Only blood was sampled, and tissue TCR repertoires likely differ from those in blood. Pairwise subsampling led to the expectation that sequencing depth would affect the degree of clonotype sharing among donors. Rarefaction of sorted-subset datasets indicated incomplete sequencing despite the large sequencing depth. Across a few donors, about 5% of naive CD4, 3% to 4% of naive CD8, 2.3% of memory CD4, and under 0.45% of memory CD8 clonotypes were shared. Compared with non-shared clonotypes, the clonotypes found in all four sorted-subset donors had higher generation probabilities. Estimated clonotype richness was generally larger for naive than for memory subsets. Because the study included only a small number of donors, the genetic and exposure-history diversity represented was limited.

CD8 naive samples consisted of CD45RO-negative cells that were positively selected for CCR7, yielding a CD45RA+CCR7+ population without TemRA cells. The donors were healthy, HIV-negative adults who had no recently reported acute infections or vaccinations. Every donor was a Caucasian adult residing in Nashville, Tennessee, USA. Blood was obtained by leukapheresis, after which PBMCs were separated by Ficoll-Histopaque density gradient centrifugation and cryopreserved in liquid nitrogen vapor phase. Analytical flow cytometry was used to check the purity and quantity of each magnetically sorted T cell population. From each sorted fraction, genomic DNA was isolated and quantified by UV absorbance on a Nanodrop 2000c. Looking up the germline V gene yields CDR1 SGHRS and CDR2 YFSETQ. From cysteine to phenylalanine, the CDR3 is 15 amino acids long. CDR3 DNA is the only sequence kept; it has 45 bases, read in frame from the first base. The germline V end is reduced by 4 bases and the J end by 4 bases; junction bases left unmatched: 7.

Using the deep immunoSEQ assay, TCR CDR3 regions were amplified from genomic DNA by multiplex PCR. Extracted genomic DNA from each cell subset was distributed evenly across all wells of several immunoSEQ 96-well plates, and each plate was treated as a replicate. For sorted subsets, around 200 ng genomic DNA, equal to 25,000 to 35,000 T cell genomes, was loaded into each replicate PCR. Purified libraries were quantified with a Qubit 3.0 fluorometer, sized on a Bioanalyzer 2100, and re-quantified with the KAPA Library Quantification kit. Every immunoSEQ 96-well plate was sequenced on a dedicated single-read 150-cycle Illumina NextSeq 550 flow cell. The paper's processing steps were these. Because the immunoSEQ output held only junctional sequences and lacked quality scores, the filtering could not match the filtering applied to full-length reads. To assign V/J genes and CDR3, sequences were annotated against IMGT germline references using PyIR, a Python wrapper for IgBLAST v1.9. Reads were filtered out if the reads had weak V/J assignments (E-value above 1e-6), no CDR3, stop codons, out-of-frame junctions, or ambiguous translated residues. V3J clonotypes were defined by identical inferred V gene, J gene, and CDR3 amino acid sequence. To compute the percentage overlap between repertoires, the number of shared unique clonotypes was divided by the size of the smaller repertoire. Repertoire richness was assessed with RTK rarefaction, the Chao1 estimator, and Recon v2.1 estimates of unobserved clonotypes. OLGA was used to compute generation probabilities for all TCRbeta clonotypes that the gDNA method yielded from a handful of donors. Held by TCRdb, this immuneACCESS table contains in-frame sequences only and omits some clones. Under half of the omission traces to an unresolved V gene where checked; the cause of the rest is unknown. V and J calls and clone size are those listed in that table; D and trimming were worked out from the DNA. For this sample the table gives under 2,000,000 clones, of which about 94% were detected only once. The ten largest clones capture under 1.5% of the sample.

The TCR comes from a man between 18 and 35 years old in good health. Material: naive CD8+ T cells sorted from blood. The sample's cell subset or site, from its label and the paper: CD45RA+CCR7+. The rearrangement joined TRBV5-1 to TRBJ2-3; the junction holds 9 bases that match TRBD2. The CDR3 loop reads CASSKQREAPDTQYF. The sequence in DNA is TGCGCCAGCAGCAAACAGCGGGAGGCCCCAGATACGCAGTATTTT.